This TCR beta chain appears in the sequencing data of a study of T cells after yellow fever vaccination. This clonotype has at least ten counts. The CDR3 has 15 amino acids. The germline V gene has CDR1 SGHRS and CDR2 YFSETQ. V dropped 1 base and J dropped 0 bases, with 10 bases sitting between them. TCRdb passed the 5' RACE reads through MiXCR, listing each CDR3 protein once. The sample has about 30,000 distinct CDR3 sequences; 3.5% to 5% are singletons. The sequence derives from a man under 40 who received the YFV17D yellow fever vaccine. The chain is built from TRBV5-1 and TRBJ2-5, with D uncertain. The sample was CD8+ T cells sorted from PBMCs, taken 5 days after the yellow fever booster vaccination. CDR3 coding DNA: TGCGCCAGCAGCTTGTGGGCAGGCCACCAAGAGACCCAGTACTTC. Residues: CASSLWAGHQETQYF. The full variable domain, with the rest looked up from reference TRBV5-1 and TRBJ2-5, is KAGVTQTPRYLIKTRGQQVTLSCSPISGHRSVSWYQQTPGQGLQFLFEYFSETQRNKGNFPGRFSGRQFSNSRSEMNVSTLELGDSALYLCASSLWAGHQETQYFGPGTRLLVL.